The following is a T cell receptor beta chain sequence with its context. Its antigen is as yet unknown. This record belongs to a study of regulatory T cells in long-lasting Graves disease. General study findings and limits: Patients with persistent disease shared 2,900 or so public clonotypes, outpacing the roughly 970 shared by new patients. Newly diagnosed Graves' patients exceeded persistent ones in TCR diversity.

Arm-PCR of CDR3 regions and iRepertoire HTBI primers were the basis on which TCR beta libraries were built. TCRdb reanalysed the multiplex PCR reads using MiXCR and keeps one entry per CDR3 protein. The sample yields around 450,000 distinct CDR3 sequences, about 22% seen once. Described time point: persistent/refractory GD, antithyroid drugs over 5 years with positive TRAb. PBMC-derived RNA was used for the TCR library. Under American Thyroid Association guidelines, Graves' disease was diagnosed. The TCR comes from a female donor with Graves disease. Sequenced here: peripheral blood mononuclear cells (PBMCs), sampled when the disease was refractory, from a patient treated with antithyroid drugs.

CDR3 nucleotides: TGCAGCGTTGAAGATGGTGGGGCCAGGGATGGCTACACCTTC. This codes for CSVEDGGARDGYTF. This chain connects TRBV29-1 to TRBJ1-2, with D maybe TRBD1 (5 bases). This CDR3 has 14 amino acids. Germline lookup yields CDR1 SQVTM and CDR2 ANQGSEA. V was cut by 0 bases and J by 6 bases, with 14 bases left in between.